Here is one TCR beta chain with its context. The data are from a study of identical twins. A template switching step contributed a universal primer site, while unique molecular identifiers were present in the cDNA. From the 5' RACE reads, TCRdb called clonotypes with MiXCR, one entry per CDR3 protein. The sample contains around 490,000 distinct CDR3 sequences, around 15% of which appear only once. Per the germline V gene, CDR1 is MGHRA and CDR2 is YSYEKL. V was clipped by 5 bases and J by 5 bases; unmatched bases: 11. The CDR3 has 16 amino acids. These data were likewise used in another study, on yellow fever vaccine responses in identical twins.

This chain links TRBV4-1 with TRBJ2-1; 8 nucleotides agree with TRBD2. Material for sequencing was CD4+ T cells sorted from blood. The source of this sequence is a woman aged 18 to 35 in good health. CDR3 region: CASSYSRSGGHNEQFF. The CDR3, as DNA: TGCGCCAGCAGCTACTCAAGGAGCGGGGGCCACAATGAGCAGTTCTTC.